These T cell receptor beta chains were read from a single sample in a study of shared clonotypes between healthy human individuals. Generated by immunoSEQ multiplex PCR, the TCRdb table keeps only in-frame clones and is missing some. The table has over 2 million clones, 90% to 95% seen once. The sequenced sample consisted of naive CD4+ T cells sorted from blood. The receptors here all came from a man aged 18 to 29 in good health. The CDR3 runs from the conserved cysteine through the conserved F or W. Fields, in order: V gene, D gene, clone size, J gene, CDR3 DNA, CDR3 protein. The D gene is left open where the match is weak. Clone size is stated in some rows and not others, as once, few, many or a class when expanded.

>TRBV7-9|NA|NA|TRBJ2-7
TGTGCCAGCAGCTCCTACTCACTCTACGAGCAGTACTTC
CASSSYSLYEQYF
>TRBV5-1|NA|NA|TRBJ2-5
TGCGCCAGCAGTCGGACAGTTCAAGAGACCCAGTACTTC
CASSRTVQETQYF
>TRBV10-3|TRBD1|once|TRBJ1-6
TGTGCCATCAGTGAGTCGGGACAGGGAAACTCACCCCTCCACTTT
CAISESGQGNSPLHF
>TRBV5-4|NA|NA|TRBJ1-2
TGTGCCAGCAGCTTGGTGCGGGGCCCCAACTATGGCTACACCTTC
CASSLVRGPNYGYTF
>TRBV4-3|NA|NA|TRBJ1-4
TGCGCCAGCAGCCAAGATCTGGGGGCGTATGAAAAACTGTTTTTT
CASSQDLGAYEKLFF
>TRBV18|TRBD1|NA|TRBJ1-5
TGTGCCAGCTCACCGGACAGGGACCAGCCCCAGCATTTT
CASSPDRDQPQHF
>TRBV4-2|NA|NA|TRBJ1-3
TGTGCCAGCAGCCAAGCCCATGGACAGAGGAACACCATATATTTT
CASSQAHGQRNTIYF
>TRBV5-4|NA|once|TRBJ1-6
TGTGCCAGCACCACTGGACAGAATAATTCACCCCTCCACTTT
CASTTGQNNSPLHF
>TRBV5-1|TRBD2|NA|TRBJ2-7
TGCGCCAGCAGCATCTTAGCGGGGGGCACCTACGAGCAGTACTTC
CASSILAGGTYEQYF
>TRBV7-3|NA|NA|TRBJ2-3
TGTGCCAGCAGTCCCGGGACACAGTATACGCAGTATTTT
CASSPGTQYTQYF
>TRBV19|NA|NA|TRBJ1-5
TGTGCCAGTAGTACGGGGGGAACACCAAGGAATCAGCCCCAGCATTTT
CASSTGGTPRNQPQHF
>TRBV19|NA|NA|TRBJ2-1
TGTGCCAGTAGTTTAAGAGAGCCCGGGTCCTACAATGAGCAGTTCTTC
CASSLREPGSYNEQFF
>TRBV7-9|NA|NA|TRBJ1-3
TGTGCCAGCAGCATCCCAGGCACCTCTGGAAACACCATATATTTT
CASSIPGTSGNTIYF
>TRBV19|NA|NA|TRBJ1-1
TGTGCCAGTAGTATTTGGTTGGGGGGAACTGAAGCTTTCTTT
CASSIWLGGTEAFF
>TRBV18|NA|NA|TRBJ2-7
TGTGCCAGCTCACCGCCCAGCTCCTACGAGCAGTACTTC
CASSPPSSYEQYF
>TRBV29-1|NA|NA|TRBJ2-5
TGCAGCGTGACTCCGAGCTTGGGGGCCTGGGAGACCCAGTACTTC
CSVTPSLGAWETQYF
>TRBV5-1|NA|once|TRBJ2-5
TGCGCCAGCAGCGGATTGACGGTCCAAGAGACCCAGTACTTC
CASSGLTVQETQYF
>TRBV10-1|TRBD1|NA|TRBJ2-5
TGCGCCAGCAGTAGACAGGGGTCGGGGACCCAGTACTTC
CASSRQGSGTQYF